Following are 9 T cell receptor beta chains from one sample sequenced in a study of beta chain features in type 1 diabetes. Study-level findings and limits: Shorter TCRB CDR3s, moderately but significantly so, were found in Type 1 diabetes patients in all four CD4+ subsets.

Antigens for these TCRs are unknown. The whole isolated RNA underwent reverse transcription, so sequencing captured expressed TCRB transcripts. Profiling relied on immunoSEQ multiplex PCR, and the TCRdb table lists in-frame clones only, not all of them. The data contain roughly 730,000 clones, under 15% of them singletons. The sequenced sample consisted of naive CD4+ T cells from blood. The receptors shown here come from a man younger than 35 with type 1 diabetes.

The chain has TRBV6-6 and TRBJ2-7; 8 bases align to TRBD2. The CDR3 consists of 15 residues. The V and J ends lost 4 bases and 2 bases, in that order; junction bases with no gene match: 7. CDR1 and CDR2 (germline): MNHNY, SVGAGI (reference sequence). CDR3 region: CASSSRRGATYEQYF. The CDR3 DNA reads as TGTGCCAGCAGTTCCCGGCGGGGGGCAACCTACGAGCAGTACTTC.

This clone was observed a few times. This chain joins TRBV2 and TRBJ1-2; D uncertain. This CDR3 spans 12 amino acids. Germline lookup yields CDR1 SNHLY and CDR2 FYNNEI. V lost 3 bases and J lost 5, with 7 bases in between. The DNA of the CDR3 is TGTGCCAGCAGTGACAGTGAATATGGCTACACCTTC. Protein product: CASSDSEYGYTF.

In this sample, this clone turned up a few times. The chain has TRBV11-2 and TRBJ2-3, with D possibly matching TRBD2 (5 bases). Trimming left V 4 bases short and J 4 bases short, with 15 bases between. Germline CDR1 SGHAT, CDR2 FQNNGV. The CDR3 consists of 15 residues. CDR3 in amino acids: CASSSGRSGSDTQYF. As DNA, the CDR3 is TGTGCCAGCAGCTCCGGTCGGTCGGGATCAGATACGCAGTATTTT.

The V and J genes are TRBV4-2 and TRBJ2-1; TRBD2 agrees at 7 bases. Germline-derived CDR1 and CDR2 are LGHNA and YNFKEQ. V lost 0 bases to trimming and J lost 0 bases; unmatched junction nucleotides: 8. This CDR3 has 18 amino acids. CDR3 nucleotides: TGTGCCAGCAGCCAAGAGATGAGCGGGGTGGCCTCCTACAATGAGCAGTTCTTC. Translation: CASSQEMSGVASYNEQFF.

The rearrangement joins TRBV4-1 to TRBJ1-1, with 7 bases matching TRBD1. The trim removed 7 bases at V and 3 bases at J, leaving 11 bases unmatched. From germline, CDR1 is MGHRA and CDR2 YSYEKL. CDR3 length equals 15 residues. The CDR3 here is CASKTGLVWDTEAFF. In DNA form, the CDR3 reads TGCGCCAGCAAGACAGGGCTGGTGTGGGACACTGAAGCTTTCTTT.

The rearrangement uses TRBV4-2 and TRBJ1-6; 12 nucleotides line up with TRBD1. After removal of 4 bases from V and 10 bases from J, the junction contained 8 bases not matched to a gene. Germline-derived CDR1 and CDR2 are LGHNA and YNFKEQ. CDR3 length: 16 residues. CDR3: CASSPGEGTGGSPLHF. The DNA of the CDR3 is TGTGCCAGCAGCCCGGGGGAAGGGACAGGGGGCTCACCCCTCCACTTT.

The chain combines TRBV10-3 with TRBJ2-5, with TRBD1 matching 9 bases. The CDR3 covers 14 residues. V was pared by 6 bases and J by 5 bases, with 7 bases of the junction left unmatched. Germline assignment: CDR1 ENHRY and CDR2 SYGVKD. The CDR3 sequence is CAISSGQGGETQYF. The CDR3 DNA is TGTGCCATCAGCTCGGGACAGGGCGGGGAGACCCAGTACTTC.

This clone showed up just a few times. Here the CDR3 reads CAWSTGLASTDTQYF. CDR3 DNA sequence: TGTGCCTGGAGCACGGGACTAGCTAGCACAGATACGCAGTATTTT. The chain joins TRBV30 to TRBJ2-3; 9 nucleotides agree with TRBD2. Trimming took 3 bases from V and 0 from J; bases not matched to a gene: 4. CDR1 is GTSNPN and CDR2 is SVGIG in the germline V gene (reference sequence). CDR3 size: 15 residues.

This clone was seen more than once but under ten times. This chain joins TRBV28 and TRBJ2-7, with D perhaps TRBD1 or TRBD2 (5 bases each). Germline CDR1 is MDHEN and CDR2 is SYDVKM. Trimming cost V 5 bases and J 4 bases, with 12 bases left between them. This CDR3 is built from 13 residues. As DNA, the CDR3 is TGTGCCAGCAGTCCGGGACGGCCTTACGAGCAGTACTTC. Its translation is CASSPGRPYEQYF.